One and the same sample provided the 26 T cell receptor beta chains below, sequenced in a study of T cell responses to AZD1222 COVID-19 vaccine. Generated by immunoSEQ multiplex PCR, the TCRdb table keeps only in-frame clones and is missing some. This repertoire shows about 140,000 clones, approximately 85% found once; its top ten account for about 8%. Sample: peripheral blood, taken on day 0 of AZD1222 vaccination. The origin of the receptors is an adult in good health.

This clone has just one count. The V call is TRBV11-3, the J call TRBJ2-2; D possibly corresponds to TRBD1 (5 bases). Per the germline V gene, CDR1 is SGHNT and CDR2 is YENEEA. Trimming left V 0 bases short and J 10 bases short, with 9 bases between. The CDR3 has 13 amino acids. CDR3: CASSLEGPEELFF. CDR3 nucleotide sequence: TGTGCCAGCAGCTTAGAGGGGCCCGAGGAGCTGTTTTTT.

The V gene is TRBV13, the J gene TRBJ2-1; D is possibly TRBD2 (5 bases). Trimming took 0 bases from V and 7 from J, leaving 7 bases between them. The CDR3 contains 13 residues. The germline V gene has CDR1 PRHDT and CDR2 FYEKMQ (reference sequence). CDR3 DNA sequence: TGTGCCAGCAGCTTAGGCCCGGGAAATGAGCAGTTCTTC. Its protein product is CASSLGPGNEQFF.

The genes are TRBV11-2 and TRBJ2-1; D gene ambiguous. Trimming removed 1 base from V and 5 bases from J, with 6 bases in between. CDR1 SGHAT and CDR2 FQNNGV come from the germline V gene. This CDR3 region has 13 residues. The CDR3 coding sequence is TGTGCCAGCAGCTTAGGGTACCACAATGAGCAGTTCTTC. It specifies CASSLGYHNEQFF. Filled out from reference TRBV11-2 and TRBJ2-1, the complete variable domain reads EAGVAQSPRYKIIEKRQSVAFWCNPISGHATLYWYQQILGQGPKLLIQFQNNGVVDDSQLPKDRFSAERLKGVDSTLKIQPAKLEDSAVYLCASSLGYHNEQFFGPGTRLTVL.

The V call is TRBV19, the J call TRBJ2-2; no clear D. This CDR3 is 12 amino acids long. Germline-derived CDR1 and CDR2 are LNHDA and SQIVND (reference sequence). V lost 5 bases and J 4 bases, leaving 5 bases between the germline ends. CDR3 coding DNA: TGTGCCAGTAGTCCTGCCACCGGGGAGCTGTTTTTT. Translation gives CASSPATGELFF.

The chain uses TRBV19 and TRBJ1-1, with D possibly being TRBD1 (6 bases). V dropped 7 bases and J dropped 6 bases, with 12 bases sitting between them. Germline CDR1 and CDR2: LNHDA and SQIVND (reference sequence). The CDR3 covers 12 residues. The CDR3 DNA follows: TGTGCCAGTACCACAGGGTTATCTGAAGCTTTCTTT. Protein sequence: CASTTGLSEAFF.

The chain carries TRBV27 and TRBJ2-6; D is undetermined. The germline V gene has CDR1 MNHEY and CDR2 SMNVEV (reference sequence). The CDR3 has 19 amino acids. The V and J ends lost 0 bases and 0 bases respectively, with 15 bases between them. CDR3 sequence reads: CASSLSIVGSPSGANVLTF. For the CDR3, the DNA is TGTGCCAGCAGTTTATCGATAGTGGGCAGTCCCTCTGGGGCCAACGTCCTGACTTTC.

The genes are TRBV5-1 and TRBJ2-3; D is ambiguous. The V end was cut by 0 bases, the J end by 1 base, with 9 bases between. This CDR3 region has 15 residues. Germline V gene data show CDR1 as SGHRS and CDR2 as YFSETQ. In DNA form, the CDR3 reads TGCGCCAGCAGCTTGGCCCTCTCGGGCACAGATACGCAGTATTTT. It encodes CASSLALSGTDTQYF.

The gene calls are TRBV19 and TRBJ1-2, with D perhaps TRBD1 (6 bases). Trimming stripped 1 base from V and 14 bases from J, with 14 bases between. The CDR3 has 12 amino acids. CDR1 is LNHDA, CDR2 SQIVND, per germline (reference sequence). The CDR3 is CASSIAYRAQTF. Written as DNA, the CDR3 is TGTGCCAGTAGTATAGCCTACAGGGCTCAGACCTTC.

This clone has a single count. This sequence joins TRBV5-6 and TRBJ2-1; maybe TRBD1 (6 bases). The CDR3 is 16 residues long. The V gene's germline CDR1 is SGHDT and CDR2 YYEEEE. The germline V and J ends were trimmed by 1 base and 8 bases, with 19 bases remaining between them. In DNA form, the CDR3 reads TGTGCCAGCAGCTTGCTCGGCAGGGGAAGGTTCGATGAGCAGTTCTTC. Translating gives CASSLLGRGRFDEQFF.

In DNA, the CDR3 is TGCGCCAGCAGCTTGTTAGGGACGGGGGGAGAAAAACTGTTTTTT. This sequence encodes CASSLLGTGGEKLFF. V and J are TRBV5-1 and TRBJ1-4; D is perhaps TRBD1 (5 bases). This CDR3 spans 15 amino acids. V lost 1 base and J lost 8, with 15 bases in between. From germline, CDR1 is SGHRS and CDR2 YFSETQ.

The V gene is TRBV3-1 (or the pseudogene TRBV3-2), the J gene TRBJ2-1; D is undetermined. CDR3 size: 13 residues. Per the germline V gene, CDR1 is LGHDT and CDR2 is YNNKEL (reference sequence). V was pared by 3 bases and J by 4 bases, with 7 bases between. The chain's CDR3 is CASSQEGYNEQFF. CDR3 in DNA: TGTGCCAGCAGCCAGGAAGGATACAATGAGCAGTTCTTC.

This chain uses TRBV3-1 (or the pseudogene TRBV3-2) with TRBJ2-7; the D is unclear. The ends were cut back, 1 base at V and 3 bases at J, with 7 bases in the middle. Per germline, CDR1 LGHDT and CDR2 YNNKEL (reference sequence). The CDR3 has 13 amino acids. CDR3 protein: CASSQGVGYEQYF. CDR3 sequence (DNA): TGTGCCAGCAGCCAAGGGGTGGGCTACGAGCAGTACTTC.

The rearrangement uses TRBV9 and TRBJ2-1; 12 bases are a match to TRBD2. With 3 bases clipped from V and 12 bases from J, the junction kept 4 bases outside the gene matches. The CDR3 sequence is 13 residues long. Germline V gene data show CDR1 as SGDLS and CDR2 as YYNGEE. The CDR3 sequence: CASSAGLAGRQFF. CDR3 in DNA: TGTGCCAGCAGCGCGGGACTAGCGGGCAGGCAGTTCTTC.

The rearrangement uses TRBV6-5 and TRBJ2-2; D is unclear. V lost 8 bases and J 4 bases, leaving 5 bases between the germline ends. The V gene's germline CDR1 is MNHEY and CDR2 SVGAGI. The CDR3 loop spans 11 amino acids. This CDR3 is CASAITGELFF. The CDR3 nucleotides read TGTGCCAGCGCTATCACCGGGGAGCTGTTTTTT.

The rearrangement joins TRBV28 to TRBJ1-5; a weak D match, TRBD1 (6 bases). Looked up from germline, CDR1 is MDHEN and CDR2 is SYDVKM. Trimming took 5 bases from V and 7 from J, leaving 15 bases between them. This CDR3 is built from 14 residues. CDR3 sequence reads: CASSLQGHRQPQHF. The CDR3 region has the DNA TGTGCCAGCAGTCTACAGGGACATCGGCAGCCCCAGCATTTT.

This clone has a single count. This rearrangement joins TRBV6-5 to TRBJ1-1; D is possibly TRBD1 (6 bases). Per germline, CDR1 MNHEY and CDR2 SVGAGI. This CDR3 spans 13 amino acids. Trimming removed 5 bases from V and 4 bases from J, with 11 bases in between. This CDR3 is CASSPRGSTEAFF. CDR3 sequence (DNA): TGTGCCAGCAGTCCCAGGGGAAGCACTGAAGCTTTCTTT.

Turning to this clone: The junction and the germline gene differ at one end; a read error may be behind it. CDR3 loop: CASSLGGHQQTQYF. The CDR3, as DNA: TGTGCCAGCAGCTTAGGAGGTCACCAACAGACCCAGTACTTC. V and J are TRBV7-8 and TRBJ2-5; D is unresolved. Germline values: CDR1 SGHVS, CDR2 FQNEAQ. This CDR3 region has 14 residues.

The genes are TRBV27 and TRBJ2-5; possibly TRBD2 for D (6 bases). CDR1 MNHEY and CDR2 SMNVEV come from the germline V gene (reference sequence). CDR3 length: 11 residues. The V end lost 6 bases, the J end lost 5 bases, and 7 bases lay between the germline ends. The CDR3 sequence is CASSRGETQYF. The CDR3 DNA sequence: TGTGCCAGCAGCCGGGGGGAGACCCAGTACTTC.

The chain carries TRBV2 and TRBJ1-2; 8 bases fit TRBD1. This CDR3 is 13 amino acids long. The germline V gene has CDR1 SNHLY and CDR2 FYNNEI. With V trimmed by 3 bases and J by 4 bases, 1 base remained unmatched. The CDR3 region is CASSDQGAYGYTF. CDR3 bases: TGTGCCAGCAGTGACCAGGGGGCCTATGGCTACACCTTC. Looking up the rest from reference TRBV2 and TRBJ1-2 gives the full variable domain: EPEVTQTPSHQVTQMGQEVILRCVPISNHLYFYWYRQILGQKVEFLVSFYNNEISEKSEIFDDQFSVERPDGSNFTLKIRSTKLEDSAMYFCASSDQGAYGYTFGSGTRLTVV.

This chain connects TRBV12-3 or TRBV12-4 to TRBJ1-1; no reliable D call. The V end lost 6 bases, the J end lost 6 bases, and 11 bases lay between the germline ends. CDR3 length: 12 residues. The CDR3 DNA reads TGTGCCAGCAGGATAGGGATCGCTGAAGCTTTCTTT. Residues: CASRIGIAEAFF.

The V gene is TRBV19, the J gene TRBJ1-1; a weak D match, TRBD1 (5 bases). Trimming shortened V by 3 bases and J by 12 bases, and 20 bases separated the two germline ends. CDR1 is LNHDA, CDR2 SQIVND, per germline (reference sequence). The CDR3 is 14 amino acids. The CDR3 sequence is CASSIGEQVPKPFF. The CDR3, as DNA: TGTGCCAGTAGTATCGGAGAACAGGTTCCCAAACCTTTCTTT.

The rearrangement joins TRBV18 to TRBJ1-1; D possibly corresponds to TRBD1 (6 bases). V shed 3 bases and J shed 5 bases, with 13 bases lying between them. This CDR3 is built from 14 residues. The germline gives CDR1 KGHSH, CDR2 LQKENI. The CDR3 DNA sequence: TGTGCCAGCTCACCCTCGCCAGGGGCAACTGAAGCTTTCTTT. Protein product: CASSPSPGATEAFF.

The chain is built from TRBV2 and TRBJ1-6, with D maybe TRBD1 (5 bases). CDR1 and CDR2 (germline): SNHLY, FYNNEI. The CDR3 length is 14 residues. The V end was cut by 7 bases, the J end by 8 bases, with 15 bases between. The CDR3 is CASTPGGSYSPLHF. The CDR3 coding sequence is TGTGCCAGCACCCCGGGGGGGTCGTATTCACCCCTCCACTTT. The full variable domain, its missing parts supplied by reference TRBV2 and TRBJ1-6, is EPEVTQTPSHQVTQMGQEVILRCVPISNHLYFYWYRQILGQKVEFLVSFYNNEISEKSEIFDDQFSVERPDGSNFTLKIRSTKLEDSAMYFCASTPGGSYSPLHFGNGTRLTVT.

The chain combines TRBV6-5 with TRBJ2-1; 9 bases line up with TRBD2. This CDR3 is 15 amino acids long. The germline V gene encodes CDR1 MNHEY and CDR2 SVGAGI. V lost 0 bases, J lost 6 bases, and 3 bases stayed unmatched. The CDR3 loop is CASSYSTSGANEQFF. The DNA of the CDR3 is TGTGCCAGCAGTTACTCGACTAGCGGCGCCAATGAGCAGTTCTTC.

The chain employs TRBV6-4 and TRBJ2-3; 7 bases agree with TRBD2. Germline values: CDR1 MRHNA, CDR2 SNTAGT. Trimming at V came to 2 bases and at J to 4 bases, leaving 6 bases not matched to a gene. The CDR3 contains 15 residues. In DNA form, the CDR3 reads TGTGCCAGCAGTGACGAAGCGGGGCGGGCAGATACGCAGTATTTT. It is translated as CASSDEAGRADTQYF.

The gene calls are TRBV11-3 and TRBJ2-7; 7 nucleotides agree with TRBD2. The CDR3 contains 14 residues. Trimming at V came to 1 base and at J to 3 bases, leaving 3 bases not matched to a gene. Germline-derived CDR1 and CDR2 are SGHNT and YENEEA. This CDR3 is CASSLAAGDYEQYF. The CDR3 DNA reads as TGTGCCAGCAGCTTAGCGGCGGGGGACTACGAGCAGTACTTC.